Listed below are T cell receptor beta chains from one sample, sequenced in a study of Graves' ophthalmopathy and Graves' hyperthyroidism. TCRdb fed the multiplex PCR reads into MiXCR, producing one record per CDR3 protein. The table lists about half a million distinct CDR3 sequences, about an eighth of them singletons. Material for sequencing was blood. The receptors were sampled from a woman aged 25 to 39 with Graves' ophthalmopathy. The CDR3 runs from the conserved cysteine through the conserved F or W. D genes are given only for firm matches. Size is omitted from some rows. Given values are once, few, many or a class for expanded clones.

j_call,v_call,d_call,clone_size,cdr3_nt,cdr3_aa
TRBJ1-5,TRBV28,-,many,TGTGCCAGCAGCCGGGGGACCACGAGGACTCAGCCCCAGCATTTT,CASSRGTTRTQPQHF
TRBJ1-6,TRBV30,-,many,TGTGCCTGGAGTGTGGGGACATTCGCCTATAATTCACCCCTCCACTTT,CAWSVGTFAYNSPLHF
TRBJ2-5,TRBV20-1,-,many,TGCAGTGCTAGAGGCAGGAGACAAGAGACCCAGTACTTC,CSARGRRQETQYF
TRBJ1-2,TRBV6-1,TRBD1,few,TGTGCCAGCAGACTGGGACAGGCGGGAGGCTACACCTTC,CASRLGQAGGYTF
TRBJ1-3,TRBV24-1,TRBD1,many,TGTGCCACCAGTGATTCCAGGACAGGGGGAAACACCATATATTTT,CATSDSRTGGNTIYF
TRBJ2-7,TRBV20-1,TRBD1,many,TGCAGTGCTAGAGATGGACAGGCGAGCTCCTACGAGCAGTACTTC,CSARDGQASSYEQYF
TRBJ2-5,TRBV28,-,-,TGTGCCAGCACTCTGGGGGAGTCAGAGACCCAGTACTTC,CASTLGESETQYF
TRBJ1-2,TRBV18,-,few,TGTGCCAGCTCCCCAGACGCGGACGGTTCCTATGGCTACACCTTC,CASSPDADGSYGYTF
TRBJ2-6,TRBV12-3/TRBV12-4,TRBD1,-,TGTGCCAGCAAATGGACAGGAACTGGGGCCAACGTCCTGACTTTC,CASKWTGTGANVLTF
TRBJ1-2,TRBV28,-,many,TGTGCCAGCAGTTTTCTCACAGCTAACTATGGCTACACCTTC,CASSFLTANYGYTF
TRBJ1-1,TRBV2,-,few,TGTGCCAGCAGGACCAGAGTTGAAGCTTTCTTT,CASRTRVEAFF
TRBJ1-1,TRBV18,-,many,TGTGCCAGCTCACCAGAGACGGTGAACACTGAAGCTTTCTTT,CASSPETVNTEAFF
TRBJ2-2,TRBV6-1,TRBD1,-,TGTGCCAGCAGTGCAACAGGGGACGTTAACTCCGGGGAGCTGTTTTTT,CASSATGDVNSGELFF
TRBJ2-7,TRBV20-1,-,many,TGCAGTGCTACTTCTACCTACGAGCAGTACTTC,CSATSTYEQYF
TRBJ1-3,TRBV12-3/TRBV12-4,-,many,TGTGCCAGCAGTTTATGGGGTCGGTCTGGAAACACCATATATTTT,CASSLWGRSGNTIYF
TRBJ2-4,TRBV6-5,-,few,TGTGCCAGCAGTTACTCCTACGGGAACGGGGACATTAAGTACTTC,CASSYSYGNGDIKYF
TRBJ2-2,TRBV12-3/TRBV12-4,-,many,TGTGCCAGCAGTTTCGAGGCCACGATGGCCGGGGAGCTGTTTTTT,CASSFEATMAGELFF
TRBJ1-2,TRBV24-1,-,many,TGTGCCACCAGTGGGACGGGTAACTATGGCTACACCTTC,CATSGTGNYGYTF
TRBJ2-6,TRBV28,-,many,TGTGCCAGCGGGACTGACTCTGGGGCCAACGTCCTGACTTTC,CASGTDSGANVLTF
TRBJ2-5,TRBV4-2,TRBD2,many,TGTGCCAGCAGCCACAAGACTAGCGGGAGAGAACCACAGTACTTC,CASSHKTSGREPQYF
TRBJ2-7,TRBV6-5,-,many,TGTGCCAGCAGTTACTCGAAGATGCGGGAGCAGTACTTC,CASSYSKMREQYF
TRBJ1-1,TRBV19,-,once,TGTGCCAGTAGCGACCTACAGGGAGGTCGGACTGAAGCTTCCTTT,CASSDLQGGRTEASF
TRBJ2-6,TRBV6-1,-,once,TGTGCCAGCAGTGAAGAGGGGGGAGCTGGGGCCAACGTCCTGACTTTC,CASSEEGGAGANVLTF
TRBJ1-1,TRBV28,-,many,TGTGCCAGCAGTTTGACCAGAATGAACACTGAAGCTTTCTTT,CASSLTRMNTEAFF
TRBJ2-5,TRBV19,TRBD1,many,TGTGCCAGTAGTTCGACAGGGAAGGAGACCCAGTACTTC,CASSSTGKETQYF
TRBJ2-5,TRBV5-1,-,many,TGCGCCAGCAGCCTGGGGGCGCGGGAGACCCAGTACTTC,CASSLGARETQYF
TRBJ2-5,TRBV6-5,TRBD2,many,TGTGCCAGCAGACTCCAAGGACTAGCGGGGGGTCCAATCCAAGAGACCCAGTACTTC,CASRLQGLAGGPIQETQYF
TRBJ2-5,TRBV7-3,-,many,TGTGCCAGCAGCTTACACGGGAGTGCTCAAGAGACCCAGTACTTC,CASSLHGSAQETQYF
TRBJ1-5,TRBV11-1,-,many,TGTGCCAGCAGCAGGGGGGGCGGTCCGGTTTCGCAGCCCCAGCATTTT,CASSRGGGPVSQPQHF
TRBJ1-5,TRBV2,-,-,TGTGCCAGCAGTTCCCTTGTAAACAGGGCGAATCAGCCCCAGCATTTT,CASSSLVNRANQPQHF
TRBJ2-7,TRBV18,TRBD2,few,TGTGCCAGCTCACCGCTGACAGCGGGAGAGAGCGAGCAGTACTTC,CASSPLTAGESEQYF
TRBJ2-5,TRBV7-2,-,many,TGTGCCAGCAGCCAGACCCAACGTGGGCAAGAGACCCAGTACTTC,CASSQTQRGQETQYF
TRBJ1-1,TRBV30,-,many,TGTGCCTGGAGTGTGGTCAGCAGCACTGAAGCTTTCTTT,CAWSVVSSTEAFF
TRBJ2-7,TRBV10-3,-,many,TGTGCCAACGGCCCGGGAGTCGGTGAGCAGTACTTC,CANGPGVGEQYF
TRBJ1-1,TRBV11-2,-,-,TGTGCCAGCACCTTTTCAAAGACTGAAGCTTTCTTT,CASTFSKTEAFF
TRBJ1-1,TRBV27,-,many,TGTGCCAGCAGAACTACGGGAGGGAACACTGAAGCTTTCTTT,CASRTTGGNTEAFF
TRBJ2-7,TRBV28,-,many,TGTGCCAGCAGTTCCGGGACCTTGCTCTACGAGCAGTACTTC,CASSSGTLLYEQYF
TRBJ2-4,TRBV10-1,-,-,TGCGCCAGCAGTGAGGCGCGGGGTGAGGTAAACATTCAGTACTTC,CASSEARGEVNIQYF
TRBJ2-4,TRBV7-2,TRBD2,many,TGTGCCAGCAGCATCCCGGGACTAGCGGGGACCAAAAACATTCAGTACTTC,CASSIPGLAGTKNIQYF
TRBJ2-7,TRBV6-5,TRBD1,many,TGTGCCAGCAGTTCGACAGGGGCCTACGAGCAGTACTTC,CASSSTGAYEQYF